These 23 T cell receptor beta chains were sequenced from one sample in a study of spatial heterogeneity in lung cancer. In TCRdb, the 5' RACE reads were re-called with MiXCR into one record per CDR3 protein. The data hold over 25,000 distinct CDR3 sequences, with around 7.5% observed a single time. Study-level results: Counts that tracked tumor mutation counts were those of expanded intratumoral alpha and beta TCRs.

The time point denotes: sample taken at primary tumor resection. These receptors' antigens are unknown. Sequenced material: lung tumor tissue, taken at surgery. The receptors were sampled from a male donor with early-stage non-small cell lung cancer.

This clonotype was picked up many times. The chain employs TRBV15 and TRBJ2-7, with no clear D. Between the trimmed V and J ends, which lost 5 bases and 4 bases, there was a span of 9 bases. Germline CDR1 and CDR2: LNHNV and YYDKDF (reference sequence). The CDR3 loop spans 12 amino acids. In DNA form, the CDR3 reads TGTGCCACCAGCCGCAACCAATACGAGCAGTACTTC. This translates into CATSRNQYEQYF.

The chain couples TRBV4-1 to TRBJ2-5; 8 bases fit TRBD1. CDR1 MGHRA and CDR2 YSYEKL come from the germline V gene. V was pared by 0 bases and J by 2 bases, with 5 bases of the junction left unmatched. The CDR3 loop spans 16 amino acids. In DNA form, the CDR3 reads TGCGCCAGCAGCCAAGATCTCGGACAGGGTCAAGAGACCCAGTACTTC. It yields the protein CASSQDLGQGQETQYF.

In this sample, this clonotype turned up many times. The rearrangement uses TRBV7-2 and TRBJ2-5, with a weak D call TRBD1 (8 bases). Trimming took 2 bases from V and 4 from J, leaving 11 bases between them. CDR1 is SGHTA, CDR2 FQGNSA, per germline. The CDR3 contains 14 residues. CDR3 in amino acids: CASSLNRGGETQYF. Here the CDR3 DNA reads TGTGCCAGCAGCTTAAACAGGGGGGGAGAGACCCAGTACTTC.

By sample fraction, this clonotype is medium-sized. The CDR3 sequence: CASKASGGLAEAFF. CDR3 in DNA: TGTGCCAGCAAGGCATCTGGGGGTTTAGCGGAAGCTTTCTTT. The J gene is TRBJ1-1, the V gene TRBV7-9; D is perhaps TRBD1 (5 bases). The CDR3 spans 14 residues. Germline V gene sequence: CDR1 SEHNR, CDR2 FQNEAQ (reference sequence). The V gene lost 7 bases and the J gene lost 8 bases, with 20 bases spanning the gap.

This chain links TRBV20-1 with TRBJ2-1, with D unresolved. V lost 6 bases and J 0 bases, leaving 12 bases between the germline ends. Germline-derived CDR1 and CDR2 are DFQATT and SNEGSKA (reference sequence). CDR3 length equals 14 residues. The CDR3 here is CSAKTESSYNEQFF. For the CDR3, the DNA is TGCAGTGCCAAAACCGAAAGCTCCTACAATGAGCAGTTCTTC.

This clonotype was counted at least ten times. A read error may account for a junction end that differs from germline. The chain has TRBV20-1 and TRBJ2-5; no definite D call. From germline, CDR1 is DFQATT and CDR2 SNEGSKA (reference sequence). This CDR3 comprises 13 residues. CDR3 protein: CSARAPGQETQYF. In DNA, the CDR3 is TGCAGTGCCAGAGCCCCTGGCCAAGAGACCCAGTACTTC.

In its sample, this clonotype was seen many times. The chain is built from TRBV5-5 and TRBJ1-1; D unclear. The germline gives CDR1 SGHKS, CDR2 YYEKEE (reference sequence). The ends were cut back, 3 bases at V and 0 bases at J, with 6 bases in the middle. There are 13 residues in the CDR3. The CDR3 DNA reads TGTGCCAGCAGCTCGGACTTGAACACTGAAGCTTTCTTT. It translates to CASSSDLNTEAFF. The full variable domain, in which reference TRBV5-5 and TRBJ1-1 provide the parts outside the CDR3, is DAGVTQSPTHLIKTRGQQVTLRCSPISGHKSVSWYQQVLGQGPQFIFQYYEKEERGRGNFPDRFSARQFPNYSSELNVNALLLGDSALYLCASSSDLNTEAFFGQGTRLTVV.

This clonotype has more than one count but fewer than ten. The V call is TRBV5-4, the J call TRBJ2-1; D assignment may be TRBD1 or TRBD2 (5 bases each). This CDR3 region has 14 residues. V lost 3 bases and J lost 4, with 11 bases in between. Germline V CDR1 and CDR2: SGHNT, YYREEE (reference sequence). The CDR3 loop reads CASSSGTEYNEQFF. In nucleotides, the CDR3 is TGTGCCAGCAGCTCCGGGACGGAGTACAATGAGCAGTTCTTC.

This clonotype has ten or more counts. For the CDR3, the DNA is TGTGCCAGCAGGAGGACTAGGGGCACAGATACGCAGTATTTT. Protein: CASRRTRGTDTQYF. V usage is TRBV3-1 and J usage is TRBJ2-3; the match to TRBD2 covers 7 bases. V gave up 6 bases and J gave up 1 base; unmatched junction bases: 4. The length of the CDR3 is 14 residues. The germline gives CDR1 LGHDT, CDR2 YNNKEL (reference sequence).

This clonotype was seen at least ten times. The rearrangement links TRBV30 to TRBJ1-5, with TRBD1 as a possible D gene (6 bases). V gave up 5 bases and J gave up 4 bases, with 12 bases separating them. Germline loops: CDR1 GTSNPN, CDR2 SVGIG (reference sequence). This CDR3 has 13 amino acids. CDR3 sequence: CAWSGQPNQPQHF. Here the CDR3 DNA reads TGTGCCTGGTCCGGACAGCCAAATCAGCCCCAGCATTTT.

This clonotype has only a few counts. CDR3 DNA sequence: TGTGCCAGCAGCATAGGAACCAGGGAGGCCCAGCCCCAGCATTTT. Translated, it gives CASSIGTREAQPQHF. The chain joins TRBV7-2 to TRBJ1-5, with D perhaps matching TRBD1 (5 bases). Germline values: CDR1 SGHTA, CDR2 FQGNSA. CDR3 length: 15 residues. V was trimmed by 5 bases and J by 7 bases, leaving 18 bases between them.

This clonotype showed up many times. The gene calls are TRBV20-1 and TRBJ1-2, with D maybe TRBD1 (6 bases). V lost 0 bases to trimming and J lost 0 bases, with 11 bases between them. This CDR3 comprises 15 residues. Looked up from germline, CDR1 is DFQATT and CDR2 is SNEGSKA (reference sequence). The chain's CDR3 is CSARDTGRANYGYTF. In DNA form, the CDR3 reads TGCAGTGCTAGAGATACAGGGAGGGCTAACTATGGCTACACCTTC.

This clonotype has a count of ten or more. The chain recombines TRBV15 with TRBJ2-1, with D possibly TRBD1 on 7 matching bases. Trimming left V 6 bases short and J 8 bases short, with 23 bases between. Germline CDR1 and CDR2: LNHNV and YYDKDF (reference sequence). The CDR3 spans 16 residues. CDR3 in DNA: TGTGCCACCAGAACAGGGGTAGCGGAGCTTAAGGATGAGCAGTTCTTC. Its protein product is CATRTGVAELKDEQFF.

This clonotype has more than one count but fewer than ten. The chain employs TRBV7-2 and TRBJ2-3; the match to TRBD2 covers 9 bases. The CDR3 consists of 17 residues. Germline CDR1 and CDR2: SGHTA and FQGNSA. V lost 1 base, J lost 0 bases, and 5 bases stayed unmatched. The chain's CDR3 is CASSLGRGGRSTDTQYF. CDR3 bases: TGTGCCAGCAGCTTAGGGCGGGGGGGCCGGAGCACAGATACGCAGTATTTT.

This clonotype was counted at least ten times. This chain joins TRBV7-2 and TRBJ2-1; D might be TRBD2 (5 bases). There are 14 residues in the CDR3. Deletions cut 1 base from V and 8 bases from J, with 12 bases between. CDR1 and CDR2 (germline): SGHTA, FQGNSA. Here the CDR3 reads CASSLGAEADEQFF. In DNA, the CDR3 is TGTGCCAGCAGCTTAGGAGCAGAAGCGGATGAGCAGTTCTTC.

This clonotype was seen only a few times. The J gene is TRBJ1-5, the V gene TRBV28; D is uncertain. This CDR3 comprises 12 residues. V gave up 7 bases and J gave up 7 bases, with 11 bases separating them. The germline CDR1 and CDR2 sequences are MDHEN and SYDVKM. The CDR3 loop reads CASTIPRQPQHF. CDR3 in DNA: TGTGCCAGCACAATCCCGAGGCAGCCCCAGCATTTT.

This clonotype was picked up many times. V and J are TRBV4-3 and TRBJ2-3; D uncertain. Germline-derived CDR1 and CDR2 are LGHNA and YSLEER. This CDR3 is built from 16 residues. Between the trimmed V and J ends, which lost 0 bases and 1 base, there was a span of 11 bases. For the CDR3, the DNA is TGCGCCAGCAGCCAAGATCTTGGCAGACGCACAGATACGCAGTATTTT. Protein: CASSQDLGRRTDTQYF.

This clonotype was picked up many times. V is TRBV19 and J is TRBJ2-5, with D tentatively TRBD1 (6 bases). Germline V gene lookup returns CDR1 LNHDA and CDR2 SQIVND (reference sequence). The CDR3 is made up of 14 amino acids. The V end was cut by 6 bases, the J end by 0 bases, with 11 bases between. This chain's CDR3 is CASRPGQNQETQYF. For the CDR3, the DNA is TGTGCCAGTAGGCCCGGACAGAACCAAGAGACCCAGTACTTC.

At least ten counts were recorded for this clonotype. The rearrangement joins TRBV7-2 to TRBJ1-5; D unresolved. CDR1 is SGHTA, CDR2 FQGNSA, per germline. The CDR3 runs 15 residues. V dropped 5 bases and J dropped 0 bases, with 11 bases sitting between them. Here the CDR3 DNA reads TGTGCCAGCAGCGCCGACCCGGCTAGCAATCAGCCCCAGCATTTT. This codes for CASSADPASNQPQHF.

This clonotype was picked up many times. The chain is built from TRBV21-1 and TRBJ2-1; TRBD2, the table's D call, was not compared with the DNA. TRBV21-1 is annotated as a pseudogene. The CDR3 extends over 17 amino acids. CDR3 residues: CASSKIKRGSSYNEQFF. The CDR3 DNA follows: TGTGCCAGCAGCAAAATTAAGCGGGGCAGCTCCTACAATGAGCAGTTCTTC.

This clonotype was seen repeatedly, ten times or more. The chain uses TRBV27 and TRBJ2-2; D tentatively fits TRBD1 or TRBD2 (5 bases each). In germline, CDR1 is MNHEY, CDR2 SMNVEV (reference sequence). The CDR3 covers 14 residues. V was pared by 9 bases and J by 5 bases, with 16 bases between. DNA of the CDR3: TGTGCCAGTTCAGACAGCGGTAGAACCGGGGAGCTGTTTTTT. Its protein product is CASSDSGRTGELFF.

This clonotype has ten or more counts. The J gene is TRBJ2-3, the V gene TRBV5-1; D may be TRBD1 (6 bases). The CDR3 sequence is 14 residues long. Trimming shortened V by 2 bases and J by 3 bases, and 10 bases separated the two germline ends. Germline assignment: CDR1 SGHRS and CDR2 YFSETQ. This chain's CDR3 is CASSFGQPTDTQYF. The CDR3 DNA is TGCGCCAGCAGCTTCGGACAGCCAACAGATACGCAGTATTTT.

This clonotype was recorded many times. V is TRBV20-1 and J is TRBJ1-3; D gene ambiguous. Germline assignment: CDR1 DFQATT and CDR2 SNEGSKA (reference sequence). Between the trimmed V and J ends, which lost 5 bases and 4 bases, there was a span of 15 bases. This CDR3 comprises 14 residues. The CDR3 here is CSASKEGSGNTIYF. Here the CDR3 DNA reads TGCAGTGCTTCCAAGGAAGGCTCCGGAAACACCATATATTTT.